The count of the clone carrying this T cell receptor (beta chain) is one. Molecular barcoding with unique molecular identifiers was used for the TCRbeta library. TCRdb re-called the PCR reads with MiXCR, one entry per CDR3 protein. The sample holds around 600,000 distinct CDR3 sequences, over 9.5% seen once. The CDR3 covers 14 residues. V lost 6 bases, J lost 6 bases, and 14 bases lay in between. CDR1 is ENHRY and CDR2 is SYGVKD in the germline V gene. The data belong to a study of T-cell reconstitution after alpha-beta-depleted transplantation in children. Sequenced here: PBMCs from the stem cell graft donor, sampled from the stem cell graft. The J gene is TRBJ2-2, the V gene TRBV10-3, with D maybe TRBD1 (6 bases). This sequence was found in a human donor who donated a stem cell graft to a child with acute myeloid leukemia. This CDR3 reads CAISPGAKAGELFF. The CDR3 DNA follows: TGTGCCATCAGCCCAGGGGCCAAAGCCGGGGAGCTGTTTTTT.